This entry features one T cell receptor beta chain sequence. This entry belongs to a study of OX40 agonist ivuxolimab in advanced cancers. Patients with autoimmune history or systemic immunosuppression were excluded. V lost 0 bases, J lost 5 bases, and 14 bases lay in between. Germline V gives CDR1 SGDLS, CDR2 YYNGEE. The CDR3 totals 16 residues. Some clones are missing from TCRdb's copy, which holds only in-frame ones; the method was immunoSEQ multiplex PCR. The top ten hold under 10% of the sample, which has 45,000 to 50,000 clones, around nine tenths seen once. V gene TRBV9 combines with J gene TRBJ2-2; tentative D call: TRBD1 (5 bases). This receptor was taken from an adult with an advanced solid tumor such as melanoma, head and neck, liver or kidney cancer. The material sequenced was CD4+ or CD8+ T cells sorted from blood, taken in a trial of the OX40 agonist ivuxolimab. CDR3 sequence (DNA): TGTGCCAGCAGCGTAGGAATCAGGGATTATACCGGGGAGCTGTTTTTT. The encoded protein is CASSVGIRDYTGELFF. Full variable domain (rest looked up from reference TRBV9 and TRBJ2-2): DSGVTQTPKHLITATGQRVTLRCSPRSGDLSVYWYQQSLDQGLQFLIQYYNGEERAKGNILERFSAQQFPDLHSELNLSSLELGDSALYFCASSVGIRDYTGELFFGEGSRLTVL.